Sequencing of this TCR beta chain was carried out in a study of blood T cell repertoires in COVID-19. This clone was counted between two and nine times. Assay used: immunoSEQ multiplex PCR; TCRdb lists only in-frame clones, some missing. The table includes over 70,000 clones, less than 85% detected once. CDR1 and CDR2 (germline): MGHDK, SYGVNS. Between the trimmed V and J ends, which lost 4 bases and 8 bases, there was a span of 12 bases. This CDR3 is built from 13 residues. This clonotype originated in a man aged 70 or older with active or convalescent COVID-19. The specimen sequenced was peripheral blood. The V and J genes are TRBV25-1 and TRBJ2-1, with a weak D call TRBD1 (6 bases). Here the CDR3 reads CASSVQGTDEQFF. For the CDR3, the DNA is TGTGCCAGCAGTGTGCAGGGGACCGATGAGCAGTTCTTC. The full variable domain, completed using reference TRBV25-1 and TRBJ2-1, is EADIYQTPRYLVIGTGKKITLECSQTMGHDKMYWYQQDPGMELHLIHYSYGVNSTEKGDLSSESTVSRIRTEHFPLTLESARPSHTSQYLCASSVQGTDEQFFGPGTRLTVL.